The rows below give T cell receptor beta chains drawn from one sample of a study of Ad26.COV2.S vaccination and SARS-CoV-2 variants. TCRdb keeps only in-frame clones here, not all; method: immunoSEQ multiplex PCR. This sample has about 500,000 clones, with roughly nine tenths found just once. This material consisted of peripheral blood, taken in a trial of Ad26.COV2.S vaccine versus placebo. All receptors derive from a person aged 18-65 years who received the Ad26.COV2.S COVID-19 vaccine or a placebo. CDR3s include the opening cysteine and the closing phenylalanine or tryptophan. Fields, in order: J gene, D gene, clone size, V gene, CDR3 DNA, CDR3 protein. The D gene is left open where the match is weak. The listing skips clone size in some rows; elsewhere it reads once, few, many or a size class.

j_call: TRBJ1-3; d_call: NA; clone_size: NA; v_call: TRBV5-1; cdr3_nt: TGCGCCAGCAGCTTGGCCGGGGCTGGAAACACCATATATTTT; cdr3_aa: CASSLAGAGNTIYF
j_call: TRBJ1-5; d_call: NA; clone_size: NA; v_call: TRBV7-9; cdr3_nt: TGTGCCAACAGCTTAGGAGGTAGGAATCAGCCCCAGCATTTT; cdr3_aa: CANSLGGRNQPQHF
j_call: TRBJ1-5; d_call: NA; clone_size: NA; v_call: TRBV24-1; cdr3_nt: TGTGCCACCAGTGACACCAGGGGAGGGGGCAATCAGCCCCAGCATTTT; cdr3_aa: CATSDTRGGGNQPQHF
j_call: TRBJ2-1; d_call: TRBD2; clone_size: NA; v_call: TRBV3-1/TRBV3-2; cdr3_nt: TGTGCCAGCACCCCTGCGGGACTAGCCCACCTGACCGACCTGGCTGAGCAGTTCTTC; cdr3_aa: CASTPAGLAHLTDLAEQFF
j_call: TRBJ1-1; d_call: NA; clone_size: NA; v_call: TRBV13; cdr3_nt: TGTGCCAGCAGCATCGGACGGCCGGGCGCTGAAGCTTTCTTT; cdr3_aa: CASSIGRPGAEAFF
j_call: TRBJ1-1; d_call: NA; clone_size: NA; v_call: TRBV29-1; cdr3_nt: TGCAGCGTCAACCTACTTTCCGGTAGTGGGGCTTTCTTT; cdr3_aa: CSVNLLSGSGAFF
j_call: TRBJ1-5; d_call: NA; clone_size: NA; v_call: TRBV2; cdr3_nt: TGTGCCAGCAGTGTCGGGGCTCAGCCCCAGCATTTT; cdr3_aa: CASSVGAQPQHF
j_call: TRBJ2-5; d_call: NA; clone_size: NA; v_call: TRBV30; cdr3_nt: TGTGCCTGGAGTGTATCTCGGGGAGAGACCCAGTACTTC; cdr3_aa: CAWSVSRGETQYF
j_call: TRBJ2-7; d_call: NA; clone_size: NA; v_call: TRBV10-1; cdr3_nt: TGCGCCAGCAGTGGGGTGGGCAGGCCCTACGAGCAGTACTTC; cdr3_aa: CASSGVGRPYEQYF
j_call: TRBJ2-7; d_call: TRBD2; clone_size: NA; v_call: TRBV6-5; cdr3_nt: TGTGCCAGCAGCAACGGGGGGAGCTTCTCCTACGAGCAGTACTTC; cdr3_aa: CASSNGGSFSYEQYF
j_call: TRBJ1-1; d_call: NA; clone_size: once; v_call: TRBV7-2; cdr3_nt: TGTGCCAGCAGCTTTAGGTACACGTTCACTGAAGCTTTCTTT; cdr3_aa: CASSFRYTFTEAFF
j_call: TRBJ1-3; d_call: NA; clone_size: few; v_call: TRBV2; cdr3_nt: TGTGCCAGCAGTGAGCAGGCTGGAAACACCATATATTTT; cdr3_aa: CASSEQAGNTIYF
j_call: TRBJ1-2; d_call: TRBD1; clone_size: NA; v_call: TRBV9; cdr3_nt: TGTGCCAGCAGGGGACCGGGACAGGGGGTCTATGGCTACACCTTC; cdr3_aa: CASRGPGQGVYGYTF
j_call: TRBJ2-1; d_call: NA; clone_size: NA; v_call: TRBV19; cdr3_nt: TGTGCCAGTACCTTCGACCGGTACAATGAGCAGTTCTTC; cdr3_aa: CASTFDRYNEQFF
j_call: TRBJ1-2; d_call: TRBD1; clone_size: NA; v_call: TRBV5-1; cdr3_nt: TGCGCCAGCAGCTTAGACAGGGACTATGGCTACACCTTC; cdr3_aa: CASSLDRDYGYTF
j_call: TRBJ1-6; d_call: NA; clone_size: NA; v_call: TRBV28; cdr3_nt: TGTGCCTGTCGGGGGGGTAATTCACCCCTCCACTTT; cdr3_aa: CACRGGNSPLHF
j_call: TRBJ2-7; d_call: NA; clone_size: NA; v_call: TRBV6-2/TRBV6-3; cdr3_nt: TGTGCCAGCAGTTACGTGGGGTCCCGATCCTACGAGCAGTACTTC; cdr3_aa: CASSYVGSRSYEQYF
j_call: TRBJ2-2; d_call: NA; clone_size: NA; v_call: TRBV3-1/TRBV3-2; cdr3_nt: TGTGCCAGCAGCCAGGGCTTCGGGGAGCTGTTTTTT; cdr3_aa: CASSQGFGELFF
j_call: TRBJ2-3; d_call: NA; clone_size: NA; v_call: TRBV7-9; cdr3_nt: TGTGCCAGCAGCTTAGGTGGGGGTCTCACAGATACGCAGTATTTT; cdr3_aa: CASSLGGGLTDTQYF
j_call: TRBJ1-2; d_call: TRBD1; clone_size: NA; v_call: TRBV5-8; cdr3_nt: TGTGCCAGCAGCATTACAGGGGTGGATGGCTACACCTTC; cdr3_aa: CASSITGVDGYTF
j_call: TRBJ2-5; d_call: NA; clone_size: once; v_call: TRBV5-6; cdr3_nt: TGTGCCAGCAGCTTGATTGGACACTCAGGGGAGACCCAGTACTTC; cdr3_aa: CASSLIGHSGETQYF
j_call: TRBJ2-1; d_call: TRBD1; clone_size: NA; v_call: TRBV5-1; cdr3_nt: TGCGCCAGCAGCTTGGGTGGTTCGCCGAGACAGGGGGCATCCAATGAGCAGTTCTTC; cdr3_aa: CASSLGGSPRQGASNEQFF
j_call: TRBJ2-1; d_call: TRBD2; clone_size: NA; v_call: TRBV4-1; cdr3_nt: TGCGCCAGCAGCCAATATGGACTAGGGTCCAATGAGCAGTTCTTC; cdr3_aa: CASSQYGLGSNEQFF
j_call: TRBJ2-7; d_call: TRBD1; clone_size: NA; v_call: TRBV25-1; cdr3_nt: TGTGCCAGCAGTGAACGAGGGACAGGGGGCTACGAGCAGTACTTC; cdr3_aa: CASSERGTGGYEQYF
j_call: TRBJ1-4; d_call: TRBD1; clone_size: once; v_call: TRBV5-1; cdr3_nt: TGCGCCAGCAGCCTGACGACAGGGTTTAAGGCTAATGAAAAACTGTTTTTT; cdr3_aa: CASSLTTGFKANEKLFF
j_call: TRBJ1-1; d_call: TRBD1; clone_size: NA; v_call: TRBV25-1; cdr3_nt: TGTGCCAGCATTCCCTCCAGGGGGTCCAATATGAACACTGAAGCTTTCTTT; cdr3_aa: CASIPSRGSNMNTEAFF
j_call: TRBJ2-7; d_call: TRBD2; clone_size: NA; v_call: TRBV7-3; cdr3_nt: TGTGCCAGCAGCTTACTATCCGGGGAGGGCTACGAGCAGTACTTC; cdr3_aa: CASSLLSGEGYEQYF
j_call: TRBJ1-3; d_call: NA; clone_size: NA; v_call: TRBV6-1; cdr3_nt: TGTGCCAGCAGTGAAGGACGGTCTGGAAACACCATATATTTT; cdr3_aa: CASSEGRSGNTIYF
j_call: TRBJ1-1; d_call: NA; clone_size: NA; v_call: TRBV11-3; cdr3_nt: TGTGCCAGCAGCTTATTGGGGGGGAACACTGAAGCTTTCTTT; cdr3_aa: CASSLLGGNTEAFF
j_call: TRBJ2-1; d_call: NA; clone_size: NA; v_call: TRBV6-5; cdr3_nt: TGTGCCAGCAGTTATAGAAGGCTAGATCTAAACGAGCAGTTCTTC; cdr3_aa: CASSYRRLDLNEQFF
j_call: TRBJ1-5; d_call: NA; clone_size: NA; v_call: TRBV28; cdr3_nt: TGTGCCAGCAGTTTAGCCCTGGGGCCCCAGCATTTT; cdr3_aa: CASSLALGPQHF
j_call: TRBJ2-2; d_call: NA; clone_size: NA; v_call: TRBV11-3; cdr3_nt: TGTGCCAGCAGCTTCTTAGCGACCGGGGAGCTGTTTTTT; cdr3_aa: CASSFLATGELFF
j_call: TRBJ1-2; d_call: NA; clone_size: NA; v_call: TRBV6-5; cdr3_nt: TGTGCCAGCAGAGCAGGGTCCGGTGGCTACACCTTC; cdr3_aa: CASRAGSGGYTF
j_call: TRBJ2-1; d_call: TRBD1; clone_size: NA; v_call: TRBV7-2; cdr3_nt: TGTGCCAGCAGCTTAACGCTGGACAGGGGACCCCTAATGGGGGATGAGCAGTTCTTC; cdr3_aa: CASSLTLDRGPLMGDEQFF
j_call: TRBJ2-7; d_call: NA; clone_size: few; v_call: TRBV28; cdr3_nt: TGTGCCAGCAATTCGTACTCCTACGAGCAGTACTTC; cdr3_aa: CASNSYSYEQYF
j_call: TRBJ2-3; d_call: TRBD2; clone_size: NA; v_call: TRBV9; cdr3_nt: TGTGCCAGCAGCGTAGTTTCCGGGGGGGTTGGTGATACGCAGTATTTT; cdr3_aa: CASSVVSGGVGDTQYF
j_call: TRBJ2-4; d_call: NA; clone_size: NA; v_call: TRBV24-1; cdr3_nt: TGTGCCACCAGTGAGAACGGGGTAATGAACATTCAGTACTTC; cdr3_aa: CATSENGVMNIQYF
j_call: TRBJ2-7; d_call: NA; clone_size: NA; v_call: TRBV5-1; cdr3_nt: TGCGCCAGCAGTCGTGACAGATACTACGAGCAGTACTTC; cdr3_aa: CASSRDRYYEQYF
j_call: TRBJ2-7; d_call: NA; clone_size: NA; v_call: TRBV15; cdr3_nt: TGTGCCACCAGCAGAGACAGGGGATCCTACGAGCAGTACTTC; cdr3_aa: CATSRDRGSYEQYF
j_call: TRBJ1-3; d_call: NA; clone_size: NA; v_call: TRBV18; cdr3_nt: TGTGCCAGCTCACCATTGGAGTCCGGAAACACCATATATTTT; cdr3_aa: CASSPLESGNTIYF
j_call: TRBJ2-7; d_call: NA; clone_size: NA; v_call: TRBV6-5; cdr3_nt: TGTGCCAGCGGCATAAACCCCTACGAGCAGTACTTC; cdr3_aa: CASGINPYEQYF